A single sample gave rise to the 10 T cell receptor beta chains below, sequenced in a study of CD8 T cells in ankylosing spondylitis. Each CDR3 protein gets one entry after TCRdb re-called the 5' RACE reads with MiXCR. The sample records about 64,000 distinct CDR3 sequences, about 6% being singletons. The sequenced sample consisted of synovial fluid, either unsorted or a sorted T cell fraction (not recorded which). The receptors originated from a male donor with ankylosing spondylitis.

The table lists this clonotype with many counts. This chain uses TRBV12-3 or TRBV12-4 with TRBJ1-5; D is ambiguous. With 0 bases removed from V and 6 bases from J, the gap between germline ends came to 6 bases. CDR3 length: 13 amino acids. The CDR3 DNA follows: TGTGCCAGCAGTTTAGCTTGGGGTCAGCCCCAGCATTTT. This gives the protein CASSLAWGQPQHF.

This clonotype was seen more than once but under ten times. The chain has TRBV7-9 and TRBJ1-4; the match to TRBD1 covers 11 bases. CDR3 length: 15 amino acids. CDR1 and CDR2 (germline): SEHNR, FQNEAQ (reference sequence). The J segment lost 7 bases and the V segment lost 4 bases, leaving 5 bases of the junction unmatched. The CDR3 is CASSWGQGDGEKLFF. The CDR3 DNA sequence: TGTGCCAGCAGCTGGGGACAGGGGGACGGTGAAAAACTGTTTTTT. The full variable domain, rest sourced from reference TRBV7-9 and TRBJ1-4, is DTGVSQNPRHKITKRGQNVTFRCDPISEHNRLYWYRQTLGQGPEFLTYFQNEAQLEKSRLLSDRFSAERPKGSFSTLEIQRTEQGDSAMYLCASSWGQGDGEKLFFGSGTQLSVL.

This chain joins TRBV6-2 or TRBV6-3 and TRBJ2-2; a possible D gene is TRBD1 (7 bases). The CDR3 sequence is 18 residues long. V dropped 5 bases and J dropped 4 bases, with 23 bases sitting between them. Germline V CDR1 and CDR2: MNHEY, SVGEGT. CDR3 coding DNA: TGTGCCAGCAGTCCTCGGTCAGGGGGGATCGGGCCCACCGGGGAGCTGTTTTTT. The encoded protein is CASSPRSGGIGPTGELFF.

Ten or more counts support this clonotype. The chain recombines TRBV20-1 with TRBJ2-7, with 9 bases fitting TRBD2. CDR1 is DFQATT and CDR2 is SNEGSKA in the germline V gene (reference sequence). The CDR3 loop spans 13 amino acids. Losses at the gene ends were 3 bases for V and 9 bases for J; bases not matched to a gene: 9. The CDR3 loop is CSASPSGAAWQYF. The CDR3 region has the DNA TGCAGTGCTAGCCCTAGCGGGGCCGCTTGGCAGTACTTC.

Many counts were recorded for this clonotype. The chain links TRBV20-1 to TRBJ2-3, with a tentative D call TRBD2 (5 bases). The CDR3 has 15 residues. In germline, CDR1 is DFQATT, CDR2 SNEGSKA (reference sequence). Trimming removed 0 bases from V and 2 bases from J, with 12 bases in between. The DNA of the CDR3 is TGCAGTGCTAGAGATGGCGGGTGGGACACAGATACGCAGTATTTT. Amino acid sequence: CSARDGGWDTDTQYF.

This clonotype was detected only a few times. The CDR3 DNA reads as TGTGCCAGCAGTTTCTCGGAGAAATCGGGTTACGAGCAGTACTTC. It specifies CASSFSEKSGYEQYF. The chain uses TRBV28 and TRBJ2-7; no reliable D call. This CDR3 is built from 15 residues. Germline V gives CDR1 MDHEN, CDR2 SYDVKM. Trimming stripped 3 bases from V and 4 bases from J, with 16 bases between.

This clonotype was seen at least ten times. V usage is TRBV28 and J usage is TRBJ2-3; 8 bases agree with TRBD1. Germline V gene sequence: CDR1 MDHEN, CDR2 SYDVKM. Losses at the gene ends were 4 bases for V and 6 bases for J; bases not matched to a gene: 12. The CDR3 consists of 16 residues. CDR3 residues: CASSSPRTGSMDTQYF. As DNA, the CDR3 is TGTGCCAGCAGTTCCCCACGGACAGGGTCCATGGATACGCAGTATTTT.

This clonotype was counted a few times. The chain uses TRBV12-3 or TRBV12-4 and TRBJ2-5; 16 positions agree with TRBD2. The ends lost 5 bases at V and 1 base at J; junction bases unmatched: 7. This CDR3 is built from 18 residues. CDR3 in DNA: TGTGCCAGCAGTCACGGGACTAGCGGGAGGGCCGGCCAAGAGACCCAGTACTTC. Translating it yields CASSHGTSGRAGQETQYF.

J is TRBJ1-2 and V is TRBV28; 9 bases map to TRBD1. Germline values: CDR1 MDHEN, CDR2 SYDVKM. This CDR3 is built from 15 residues. V lost 4 bases, J lost 4 bases, and 7 bases stayed unmatched. This CDR3 reads CASSSPQGASYGYTF. The CDR3 nucleotides read TGTGCCAGCAGTTCCCCACAGGGGGCGAGCTATGGCTACACCTTC.

This clonotype was seen repeatedly, ten times or more. The V call is TRBV28, the J call TRBJ2-7; maybe TRBD2 (6 bases). The CDR3 spans 15 residues. Germline-derived CDR1 and CDR2 are MDHEN and SYDVKM. Trimming left V 6 bases short and J 4 bases short, with 19 bases between. The CDR3 DNA follows: TGTGCCAGCAGCCCCCCCGGCAGGCGGGGATACGAGCAGTACTTC. Protein sequence: CASSPPGRRGYEQYF. Filled out from reference TRBV28 and TRBJ2-7, the complete variable domain reads DVKVTQSSRYLVKRTGEKVFLECVQDMDHENMFWYRQDPGLGLRLIYFSYDVKMKEKGDIPEGYSVSREKKERFSLILESASTNQTSMYLCASSPPGRRGYEQYFGPGTRLTVT.